The entry below describes one T cell receptor (beta chain). The antigen remains unidentified. As it was prepared, the TCRbeta library received unique molecular identifiers. A single record per CDR3 protein comes from TCRdb applying MiXCR to the PCR reads. The sample comprises about 290,000 distinct CDR3 sequences, over 7% of which are singletons, and around 10% rests with the top ten. Trimming left V 4 bases short and J 1 base short, with 16 bases between. Germline assignment: CDR1 SNHLY and CDR2 FYNNEI. This CDR3 is built from 16 residues. The data were obtained in a study of T-cell reconstitution after alpha-beta-depleted transplantation in children. Study-wide results and limits: It was newly produced T cells that mostly accounted for T-cell counts and diversity one year after transplant.

This specimen was peripheral blood, taken 360 days after TCRalphabeta/CD19-depleted stem cell transplant. This chain connects TRBV2 to TRBJ2-5; D ambiguous. The sequence derives from a female patient between 2 and 15 years old who had a stem cell transplant for Fanconi anemia, so the T cells may come from the graft donor. CDR3 loop: CASSVLLVDLQETQYF. Written as DNA, the CDR3 is TGTGCCAGCAGTGTATTATTGGTGGACCTCCAAGAGACCCAGTACTTC.